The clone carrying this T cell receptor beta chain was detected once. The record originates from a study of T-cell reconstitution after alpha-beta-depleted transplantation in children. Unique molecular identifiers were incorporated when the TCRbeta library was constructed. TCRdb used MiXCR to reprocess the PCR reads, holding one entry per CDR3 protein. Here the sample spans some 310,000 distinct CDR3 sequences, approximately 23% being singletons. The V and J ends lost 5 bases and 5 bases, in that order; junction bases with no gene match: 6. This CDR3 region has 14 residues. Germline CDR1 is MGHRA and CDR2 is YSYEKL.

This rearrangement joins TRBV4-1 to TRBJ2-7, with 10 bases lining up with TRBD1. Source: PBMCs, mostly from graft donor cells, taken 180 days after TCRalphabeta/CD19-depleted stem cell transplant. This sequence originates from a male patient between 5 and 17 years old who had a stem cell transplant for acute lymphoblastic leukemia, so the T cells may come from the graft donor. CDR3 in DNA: TGCGCCAGCAGCTTCGGGACAGGGGCTGACGAGCAGTACTTC. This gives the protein CASSFGTGADEQYF.